The TCR beta chain described here comes from a study of naive and memory T cell subsets. There are many counts of this clonotype. A UMI-containing oligonucleotide was joined by 3' ligation to the TCR cDNA template. The SP2 primer and nested alpha and beta constant region primers amplified ligated cDNA in four rounds. One entry per CDR3 protein, called by TCRdb with MiXCR from the 5' RACE reads. The repertoire includes 50,000 to 60,000 distinct CDR3 sequences, about 7.1% of them detected once, and around a tenth sits in the top ten. Per the germline V gene, CDR1 is LGHNA and CDR2 is YSLEER. CDR3 length: 15 amino acids. Trimming took 0 bases from V and 3 from J, leaving 11 bases between them.

This clonotype originated in a female donor in good health. This chain connects TRBV4-3 to TRBJ1-1; D gene unclear. This CDR3 is CASSQDLWVYTEAFF. CDR3 in DNA: TGCGCCAGCAGCCAAGATTTGTGGGTTTACACTGAAGCTTTCTTT.